This TCR beta chain was sequenced during a study of post-analysis software for immune sequencing data. The CDR3 totals 13 residues. Trimming removed 6 bases at V and 5 bases at J, with 13 bases between. General study points: A handful of TRBV segments were more frequent in patients than controls; TRBV5-6, TRBV5-1 and TRBV20-1 belonged to this group. People with multiple sclerosis had a significantly lower normalized Chao1 diversity than controls did.

Unique molecular identifiers had been added to the TCR beta cDNA libraries. TCRdb redid the calling of the PCR reads with MiXCR, one entry per CDR3 protein. The table records roughly 870,000 distinct CDR3 sequences, roughly 50% of them present only once. To note about this clonotype: Its antigen is currently unknown.

Sample: blood. The source of this sequence is a girl between 10 and 17 years old with multiple sclerosis. The chain couples TRBV12-3 or TRBV12-4 to TRBJ1-2; possibly TRBD1 for D (5 bases). The CDR3 is CASRPGPSYGYTF. Written as DNA, the CDR3 is TGTGCCAGCAGACCGGGGCCGAGTTATGGCTACACCTTC.